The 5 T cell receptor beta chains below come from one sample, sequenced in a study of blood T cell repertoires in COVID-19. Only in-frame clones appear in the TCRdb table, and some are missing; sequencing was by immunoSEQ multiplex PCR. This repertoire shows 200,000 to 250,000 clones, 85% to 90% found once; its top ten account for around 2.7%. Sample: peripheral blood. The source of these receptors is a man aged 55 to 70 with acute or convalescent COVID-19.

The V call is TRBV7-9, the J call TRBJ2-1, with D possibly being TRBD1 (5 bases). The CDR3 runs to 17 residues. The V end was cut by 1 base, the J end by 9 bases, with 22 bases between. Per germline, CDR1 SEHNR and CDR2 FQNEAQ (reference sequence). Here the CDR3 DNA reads TGTGCCAGCAGCTTAGATATAGGGTCGAGCAGGGCTCTTGAGCAGTTCTTC. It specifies CASSLDIGSSRALEQFF.

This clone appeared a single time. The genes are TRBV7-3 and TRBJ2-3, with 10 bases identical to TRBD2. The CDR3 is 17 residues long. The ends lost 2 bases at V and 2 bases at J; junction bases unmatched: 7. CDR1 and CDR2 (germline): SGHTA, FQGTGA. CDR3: CASSLSLAGGNTDTQYF. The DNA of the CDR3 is TGTGCCAGCAGCTTATCTTTAGCGGGGGGAAACACAGATACGCAGTATTTT.

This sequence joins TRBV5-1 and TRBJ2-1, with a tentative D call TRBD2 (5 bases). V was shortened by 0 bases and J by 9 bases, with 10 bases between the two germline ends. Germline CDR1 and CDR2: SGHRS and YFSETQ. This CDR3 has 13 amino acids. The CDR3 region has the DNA TGCGCCAGCAGCTTGGTGTTTGAGGGTGAGCAGTTCTTC. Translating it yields CASSLVFEGEQFF.

The CDR3 bases are TGTGCCAGCAGCTCGGGGAGGATAGCGGGGGATACCTCGAACACCGGGGAGCTGTTTTTT. As protein: CASSSGRIAGDTSNTGELFF. The genes are TRBV7-8 and TRBJ2-2; 9 bases fit TRBD2. V lost 4 bases to trimming and J lost 0 bases; unmatched junction nucleotides: 15. Germline values: CDR1 SGHVS, CDR2 FQNEAQ. CDR3 length: 20 residues.

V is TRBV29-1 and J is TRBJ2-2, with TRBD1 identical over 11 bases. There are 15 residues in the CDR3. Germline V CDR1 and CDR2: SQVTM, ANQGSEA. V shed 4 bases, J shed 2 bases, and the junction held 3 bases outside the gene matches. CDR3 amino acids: CSVAGTGGNTGELFF. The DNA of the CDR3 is TGCAGCGTTGCCGGGACAGGGGGAAACACCGGGGAGCTGTTTTTT.